The clone carrying this TCR beta chain occurred many times. Its specificity is not known. Patients underwent thyroid surgery, and none had received any treatment before it. These data belong to a study of metastatic and nonmetastatic thyroid tumors. Study overall: For malignant and benign thyroid patients, tumor or nodule tissue and blood were the sources whose repertoires were compared.

TCRdb called clones again from the PCR reads with MiXCR. The sample holds approximately 25,000 clones, about an eighth seen once. Study-level findings and limits: It was reportedly found that TCR beta diversity was significantly higher in malignant thyroid tumors than in benign nodules, a difference seen in both blood and tumor samples.

CDR3 length equals 12 residues. Per germline, CDR1 KGHDR and CDR2 SFDVKD. The trim removed 10 bases at V and 4 bases at J, leaving 3 bases unmatched. The clonotype was recovered from a female donor with papillary thyroid cancer or a benign thyroid nodule (not recorded which). Some clones in this sample may be carry-over from other donors' samples. The chain has TRBV24-1 and TRBJ1-5, with 7 bases fitting TRBD1. The sample taken for sequencing was blood. The CDR3 coding sequence is TGTGCCACTGGGGACAGTAATCAGCCCCAGCATTTT. It translates to CATGDSNQPQHF.